Included here is one T cell receptor (beta chain) sequence, with context. The target antigen is unknown. A much larger clonotype is one base distant, so this may be a read error. Preparation of TCR beta libraries was done by quantitative 5'-RACE with molecular barcodes. TCRdb fed the 5' RACE reads into MiXCR, producing one record per CDR3 protein. The top ten clones hold approximately 15% of a sample with approximately 210,000 distinct CDR3 sequences, about 13% of them seen once. This CDR3 region has 15 residues. This record belongs to a study of CD8 T cells in ankylosing spondylitis. Broader study findings: Earlier literature documents some of the motif variants in reactive arthritis synovial fluid and blood. The authors found the disease-linked clones to be CD8+ and relatively rare in peripheral blood.

This chain uses TRBV12-3 or TRBV12-4 with TRBJ2-2; 7 nucleotides agree with TRBD1. Sequenced input: blood, either unsorted or a sorted T cell fraction (not recorded which). This receptor was obtained from a male donor with ankylosing spondylitis or in good health (not recorded which). The CDR3 DNA follows: TGTACCAGCAGTCCAGGGGGTCGAAACACCGGGGAGCTGTTTTTT. Translation gives CTSSPGGRNTGELFF.